This T cell receptor (beta chain) was recovered during a study of CD8+ T cells in alopecia areata. This clone has just a few counts. Once RNA had been extracted, it was reverse transcribed into cDNA to act as the sequencing template. TCRdb's copy holds only in-frame clones and misses some; the assay was immunoSEQ multiplex PCR. The table lists some 170,000 clones, approximately 59% of them singletons. This sample's treatment: oral pan-JAK inhibitor, 5-10 mg twice daily. Trimming removed 2 bases at V and 7 bases at J, with 12 bases between. Germline CDR1 is MNHEY and CDR2 is SVGAGI. This CDR3 is 15 amino acids long.

The V call is TRBV6-5, the J call TRBJ1-6; D is possibly TRBD1 (6 bases). This clonotype originated in a human donor with alopecia areata. The source was CD4+ T cells sorted from blood, collected between weeks 55 and 70, from a patient treated with tofacitinib. CDR3 sequence (DNA): TGTGCCAGCAGTTACCACGACAGGAACAATTCACCCCTCCACTTT. Translated: CASSYHDRNNSPLHF.